This T cell receptor (beta chain) was identified in a study of T cells after yellow fever vaccination. This clonotype turned up a few times. TCRdb itself ran the 5' RACE reads through MiXCR, one entry per CDR3 protein. The table lists a few hundred thousand distinct CDR3 sequences, roughly a sixth of them singletons, with roughly a sixth in the top ten. Germline CDR1 is SGHRS and CDR2 is YFSETQ. The CDR3 is 15 residues long. The J segment lost 4 bases and the V segment lost 6 bases, leaving 11 bases of the junction unmatched. This TCR was recovered from a man in his late teens or twenties who received the YFV17D yellow fever vaccine. The V call is TRBV5-1, the J call TRBJ1-2; TRBD1 matches 8 bases. Sample: PBMCs, taken before the yellow fever booster vaccination. The CDR3 spells CASTFSTGVGYGYTF. The CDR3 nucleotides read TGCGCCAGCACCTTCTCGACAGGGGTTGGCTATGGCTACACCTTC.